A single sample gave rise to the 16 T cell receptor beta chains below, sequenced in a study of cytomegalovirus exposure and HLA in healthy donors. TCRdb's table, derived via immunoSEQ multiplex PCR, lists solely in-frame clones and lacks some. The repertoire holds 150,000 to 200,000 clones, with 75% to 90% as singletons. What was sequenced was PBMCs. The receptors shown here come from a man younger than 30 in good health and CMV-seropositive.

The chain uses TRBV5-8 and TRBJ1-2; D is unresolved. The CDR3 loop spans 15 amino acids. V gave up 0 bases and J gave up 5 bases, with 14 bases separating them. Germline CDR1 SGHTS, CDR2 YDEGEE. CDR3 sequence reads: CASSLDRGGGYGYTF. As DNA, the CDR3 is TGTGCCAGCAGCTTGGATCGGGGAGGTGGATATGGCTACACCTTC.

This clone has a single count. The chain recombines TRBV7-2 with TRBJ2-4, with D perhaps matching TRBD2 (7 bases). V lost 0 bases and J lost 2, with 14 bases in between. The germline V gene encodes CDR1 SGHTA and CDR2 FQGNSA. CDR3 length equals 17 residues. The CDR3 reads CASSLAWGGVSKNIQYF. The CDR3 nucleotides read TGTGCCAGCAGCTTAGCCTGGGGGGGCGTGTCCAAAAACATTCAGTACTTC.

V and J are TRBV7-6 and TRBJ2-6; no definite D call. Germline V gene sequence: CDR1 SGHVS, CDR2 FNYEAQ. V lost 4 bases, J lost 0 bases, and 10 bases lay in between. The CDR3 contains 16 residues. CDR3 sequence (DNA): TGTGCCAGCAGCTCCGCGCTACGCTCTGGGGCCAACGTCCTGACTTTC. Its translation: CASSSALRSGANVLTF.

This clone was observed a few times. The chain has TRBV5-1 and TRBJ1-1, with D possibly matching TRBD1 (5 bases). The germline V gene has CDR1 SGHRS and CDR2 YFSETQ. Trimming took off 0 bases at V and 7 bases at J, with 10 bases between the two ends. This CDR3 has 13 residues. The CDR3 DNA is TGCGCCAGCAGCTTGGGACAGTTCTATGAAGCTTTCTTT. Protein product: CASSLGQFYEAFF.

The V call is TRBV7-9, the J call TRBJ1-2, with D possibly matching TRBD1 (6 bases). Germline CDR1 SEHNR, CDR2 FQNEAQ (reference sequence). There are 14 residues in the CDR3. The ends were cut back, 1 base at V and 4 bases at J, with 10 bases in the middle. CDR3 coding DNA: TGTGCCAGCAGCTTAGTTGGACAGCTCTATGGCTACACCTTC. It encodes CASSLVGQLYGYTF.

The sample holds a few counts of this clone. The V gene is TRBV18, the J gene TRBJ1-2; D may be TRBD1 (6 bases). The V end lost 3 bases, the J end lost 6 bases, and 11 bases lay between the germline ends. Germline CDR1 reads KGHSH; CDR2 reads LQKENI. This CDR3 is built from 13 residues. CDR3 sequence (DNA): TGTGCCAGCTCACCCGGGGCAGGGGATGGCTACACCTTC. This encodes CASSPGAGDGYTF.

The chain uses TRBV2 and TRBJ2-4; 14 nucleotides agree with TRBD2. J lost 8 bases, V lost 4 bases, and 4 bases had no gene match. CDR1 is SNHLY, CDR2 FYNNEI, per germline. The CDR3 has 15 amino acids. The CDR3 DNA is TGTGCCAGCAGTGCCACGGGACTAGCGGGGGACATTCAGTACTTC. Protein sequence: CASSATGLAGDIQYF.

The rearrangement joins TRBV5-4 to TRBJ1-2; 8 positions agree with TRBD1. The CDR3 covers 14 residues. The trim removed 4 bases at V and 4 bases at J, leaving 6 bases unmatched. Germline CDR1 is SGHNT and CDR2 is YYREEE (reference sequence). The CDR3 reads CASSVDRARYGYTF. As DNA, the CDR3 is TGTGCCAGCAGCGTGGACAGGGCACGCTATGGCTACACCTTC. The full variable domain, in which reference TRBV5-4 and TRBJ1-2 provide the parts outside the CDR3, is ETGVTQSPTHLIKTRGQQVTLRCSSQSGHNTVSWYQQALGQGPQFIFQYYREEENGRGNFPPRFSGLQFPNYSSELNVNALELDDSALYLCASSVDRARYGYTFGSGTRLTVV.

The chain is built from TRBV6-1 and TRBJ1-1; 9 positions match TRBD1. This CDR3 has 12 amino acids. Germline CDR1 is MNHNS and CDR2 is SASEGT. The CDR3 DNA is TGTGCTCTTAGTGAGGGACAGGGCGCAGCTTTCTTT. Its protein is CALSEGQGAAFF.

This clone showed up just a few times. The chain recombines TRBV5-1 with TRBJ2-7; the D is unclear. The CDR3 has 13 amino acids. Trimming shortened V by 0 bases and J by 3 bases, and 7 bases separated the two germline ends. Germline loops: CDR1 SGHRS, CDR2 YFSETQ. The CDR3 sequence: CASSLGLGYEQYF. The CDR3 coding sequence is TGCGCCAGCAGCTTGGGACTTGGCTACGAGCAGTACTTC.

The chain uses TRBV23-1 and TRBJ2-2; TRBD2 aligns across 12 bases. TRBV23-1 is marked as an open reading frame, function uncertain. CDR3 length: 20 amino acids. Trimming at V came to 0 bases and at J to 5 bases, leaving 13 bases not matched to a gene. CDR3 bases: TGCGCCAGCAGTCAATCACCGCTTTCGACTAGCGGGAGTTTAACCGGGGAGCTGTTTTTT. The encoded protein is CASSQSPLSTSGSLTGELFF.

This rearrangement joins TRBV4-1 to TRBJ1-2; D unresolved. Germline V gene lookup returns CDR1 MGHRA and CDR2 YSYEKL. The length of the CDR3 is 13 residues. The germline V and J ends were trimmed by 0 bases and 4 bases, with 6 bases remaining between them. For the CDR3, the DNA is TGCGCCAGCAGCCAAGATGCCGGCTATGGCTACACCTTC. It is translated as CASSQDAGYGYTF.

The chain carries TRBV9 and TRBJ2-2; possibly TRBD2 for D (6 bases). Per the germline V gene, CDR1 is SGDLS and CDR2 is YYNGEE. The CDR3 is made up of 13 amino acids. Between the trimmed V and J ends, which lost 7 bases and 0 bases, there was a span of 7 bases. Here the CDR3 DNA reads TGTGCCAGCGCGGGACCGAACACCGGGGAGCTGTTTTTT. Protein sequence: CASAGPNTGELFF.

The rearrangement joins TRBV5-1 to TRBJ2-3; D is unclear. Per germline, CDR1 SGHRS and CDR2 YFSETQ. V lost 1 base and J 3 bases, leaving 12 bases between the germline ends. The CDR3 extends over 15 amino acids. The CDR3 nucleotides read TGCGCCAGCAGCTTGACTATATACGGGACAGATACGCAGTATTTT. Protein product: CASSLTIYGTDTQYF.

The chain uses TRBV15 and TRBJ1-1, with D maybe TRBD1 (5 bases). V lost 0 bases, J lost 0 bases, and 14 bases lay in between. Germline CDR1 reads LNHNV; CDR2 reads YYDKDF (reference sequence). The CDR3 extends over 17 amino acids. In nucleotides, the CDR3 is TGTGCCACCAGCAGAGAGCCAGGGAATATCATGAACACTGAAGCTTTCTTT. This sequence encodes CATSREPGNIMNTEAFF.

This clone has a single count. The CDR3: CASSTTQGYGYTF. CDR3 nucleotides: TGTGCCAGCAGTACCACACAGGGCTATGGCTACACCTTC. This sequence joins TRBV6-5 and TRBJ1-2; weak D call: TRBD1 (6 bases). Germline lookup yields CDR1 MNHEY and CDR2 SVGAGI. Trimming took 5 bases from V and 4 from J, leaving 11 bases between them. The CDR3 is 13 amino acids.